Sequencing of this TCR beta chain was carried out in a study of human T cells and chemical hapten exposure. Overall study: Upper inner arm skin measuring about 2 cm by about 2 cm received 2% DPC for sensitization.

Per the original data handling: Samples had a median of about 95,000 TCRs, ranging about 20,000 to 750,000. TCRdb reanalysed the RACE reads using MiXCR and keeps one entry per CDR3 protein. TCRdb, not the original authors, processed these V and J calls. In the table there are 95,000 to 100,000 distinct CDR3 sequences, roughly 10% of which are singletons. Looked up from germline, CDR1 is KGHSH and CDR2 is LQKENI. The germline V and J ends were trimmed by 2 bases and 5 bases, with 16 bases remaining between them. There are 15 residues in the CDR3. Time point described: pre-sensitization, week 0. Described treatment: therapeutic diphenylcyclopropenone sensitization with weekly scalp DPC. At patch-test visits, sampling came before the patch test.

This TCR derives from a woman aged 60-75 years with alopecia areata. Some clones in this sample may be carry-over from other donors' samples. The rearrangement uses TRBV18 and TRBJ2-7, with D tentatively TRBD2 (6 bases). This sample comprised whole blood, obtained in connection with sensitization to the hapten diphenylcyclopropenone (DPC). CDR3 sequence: CASSPRASVRDEQYF. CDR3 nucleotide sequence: TGTGCCAGCTCACCAAGAGCTAGCGTCAGGGACGAGCAGTACTTC.